The entry below gives a single T cell receptor beta chain sequence along with its context. The trim removed 5 bases at V and 3 bases at J, leaving 3 bases unmatched. Germline assignment: CDR1 MNHEY and CDR2 SMNVEV (reference sequence). The CDR3 runs to 15 residues. This sample is part of a study of blood T cell repertoires in COVID-19. Per the original data handling: Estimation of nucleated cell counts relied on the amplification of reference gene primers. Generated by immunoSEQ multiplex PCR, the TCRdb table keeps only in-frame clones and is missing some. The D gene and trimming were derived from the DNA, and the V and J assignments and clone size from that table. The sample contains under 25,000 clones, roughly 87% of which appear only once.

The J gene is TRBJ2-2, the V gene TRBV27, with 10 bases identical to TRBD1. Sequencing was done on a sample of peripheral blood. This clonotype was obtained from a human donor with active COVID-19. The donor label of this sample is uncertain. This chain's CDR3 is CASSADRGDTGELFF. The CDR3, as DNA: TGTGCCAGCAGTGCGGACAGGGGGGACACCGGGGAGCTGTTTTTT.